In its sample, the clone carrying this TCR beta chain was seen a few times. Its cognate antigen is unknown. The data were obtained in a study of blood T cells in healthy people across ages. Using a J-beta primer mix together with a sample-barcoded 5' primer, a second PCR was run for about 7 to 12 cycles. TCRdb used MiXCR to reprocess the 5' RACE reads, holding one entry per CDR3 protein. The table lists 980,000 or so distinct CDR3 sequences, approximately 49% of them singletons. Points from the study as a whole: Age advanced and TCR beta diversity per million T cells fell, roughly linearly.

Every sample had a minimum of 6.5 million PBMCs isolated. Germline V gene sequence: CDR1 LGHDT, CDR2 YNNKEL (reference sequence). The CDR3 covers 15 residues. The germline V and J ends were trimmed by 5 bases and 2 bases, with 15 bases remaining between them. Sequenced: blood. This receptor was obtained from a man between 25 and 39 years old in good health. The genes are TRBV3-1 and TRBJ2-5, with a weak D call TRBD2 (5 bases). The CDR3 region has the DNA TGTGCCAGCAGCTCTAGCCTAGGCGGACAAGAGACCCAGTACTTC. Amino acid sequence: CASSSSLGGQETQYF.